Listed here are 26 T cell receptor beta chains from one sample, sequenced in a study of T-cell memory formation after mild COVID-19. TCRdb fed the 5' RACE reads into MiXCR, producing one record per CDR3 protein. The sample has 450,000 to 700,000 distinct CDR3 sequences; under 20% are singletons. The source material was PBMCs or a T cell subset sorted from them (not recorded which). These TCRs come from an adult woman who had mild COVID-19 (a few samples of this study predate the infection). Cell type and time point are not known.

The chain joins TRBV30 to TRBJ2-7; no firm D call. Germline V lookup: CDR1 GTSNPN, CDR2 SVGIG (reference sequence). This CDR3 region has 12 residues. Trimming took off 3 bases at V and 0 bases at J, with 6 bases between the two ends. The CDR3 loop reads CAWSPSSYEQYF. In nucleotides, the CDR3 is TGTGCCTGGAGCCCCAGCTCCTACGAGCAGTACTTC.

Comment on this clonotype: One base away lies a much larger clone, so this may be a sequencing read error. The DNA for the CDR3 is TGTGCCAGCAGTTTAAAGTCGGCAGGGAGCTACTACGAGCAGTACTTC. The encoded protein is CASSLKSAGSYYEQYF. The V gene is TRBV27, the J gene TRBJ2-7; D is perhaps TRBD1 or TRBD2 (5 bases each). Trimming cost V 2 bases and J 3 bases, with 17 bases left between them. Germline values: CDR1 MNHEY, CDR2 SMNVEV (reference sequence). This CDR3 comprises 16 residues.

This clonotype has a handful of counts. This chain's CDR3 is CASSPAPFTDTQYF. The CDR3 DNA reads TGTGCCAGCAGCCCAGCACCGTTCACAGATACGCAGTATTTT. The chain is built from TRBV12-3 or TRBV12-4 and TRBJ2-3; the D is unclear. Trimming stripped 6 bases from V and 2 bases from J, with 12 bases between. The CDR3 sequence is 14 residues long.

V and J are TRBV12-3 or TRBV12-4 and TRBJ1-1, with unresolved D. The CDR3 has 14 amino acids. The V end lost 3 bases, the J end lost 0 bases, and 8 bases lay between the germline ends. CDR3 in DNA: TGTGCCAGCAGTTTCGGAACCATGAACACTGAAGCTTTCTTT. As protein: CASSFGTMNTEAFF.

This clonotype was recorded many times. The rearrangement links TRBV7-8 to TRBJ2-7; 9 bases fit TRBD2. The CDR3 has 17 residues. Germline CDR1 is SGHVS and CDR2 is FQNEAQ. V lost 4 bases, J lost 2 bases, and 12 bases stayed unmatched. The CDR3 DNA follows: TGTGCCAGCAGCTCGACCGCCGGGACTAGCAGACCCTACGAGCAGTACTTC. It is translated as CASSSTAGTSRPYEQYF.

The table lists this clonotype with a few counts. CDR3 residues: CSARKTETSDNYEQYF. The CDR3 coding sequence is TGCAGTGCTAGAAAAACTGAGACTAGCGACAACTACGAGCAGTACTTC. The chain links TRBV20-1 to TRBJ2-7; 8 bases match TRBD2. Per germline, CDR1 DFQATT and CDR2 SNEGSKA (reference sequence). The V and J ends lost 2 bases and 3 bases, in that order; junction bases with no gene match: 12. The CDR3 extends over 16 amino acids.

The rearrangement uses TRBV5-1 and TRBJ2-2, with TRBD2 matching over 8 bases. J gave up 5 bases and V 4 bases, and 10 bases lay outside the gene matches. Germline-derived CDR1 and CDR2 are SGHRS and YFSETQ. The CDR3 is 16 amino acids. The CDR3 coding sequence is TGCGCCAGCAGCGGGGATAGCGGGATGCGAACCGGGGAGCTGTTTTTT. It is translated as CASSGDSGMRTGELFF.

This clonotype was counted between two and nine times. This chain connects TRBV28 to TRBJ2-4; 7 bases match TRBD2. The junction had 7 bases not matched to a gene; V was cut back by 5 bases and J by 0 bases. In germline, CDR1 is MDHEN, CDR2 SYDVKM. The length of the CDR3 is 16 residues. CDR3: CASSPRKREAKNIQYF. CDR3 coding DNA: TGTGCCAGCAGTCCCCGGAAGCGGGAAGCCAAAAACATTCAGTACTTC.

Only a few counts were recorded for this clonotype. This sequence joins TRBV15 and TRBJ2-1, with 9 nucleotides matching TRBD2. This CDR3 region has 16 residues. Unmatched junction bases numbered 8, after V lost 0 bases and J lost 8 bases. The V gene's germline CDR1 is LNHNV and CDR2 YYDKDF (reference sequence). The CDR3 loop reads CATSREGLAGKDEQFF. CDR3 sequence (DNA): TGTGCCACCAGCAGAGAGGGCCTAGCGGGAAAGGATGAGCAGTTCTTC.

The V gene is TRBV6-6, the J gene TRBJ2-7, with no clear D. The CDR3 has 13 amino acids. Germline V CDR1 and CDR2: MNHNY, SVGAGI (reference sequence). The germline V and J ends were trimmed by 5 bases and 4 bases, with 12 bases remaining between them. The CDR3 region is CASSLPAEYEQYF. DNA for the CDR3: TGTGCCAGCAGTCTACCCGCCGAGTACGAGCAGTACTTC.

This clonotype has more than one count but fewer than ten. The chain uses TRBV11-3 and TRBJ2-5; TRBD1 agrees at 7 bases. The germline gives CDR1 SGHNT, CDR2 YENEEA. The J segment lost 5 bases and the V segment lost 7 bases, leaving 16 bases of the junction unmatched. The CDR3 consists of 16 residues. Here the CDR3 reads CASTLWDSGTLETQYF. The CDR3 DNA follows: TGTGCCAGCACCCTTTGGGACAGCGGCACTTTGGAGACCCAGTACTTC.

In its sample, this clonotype was seen a few times. This chain joins TRBV20-1 and TRBJ2-3, with 10 bases identical to TRBD2. This CDR3 has 16 residues. The ends lost 0 bases at V and 2 bases at J; junction bases unmatched: 5. The V gene's germline CDR1 is DFQATT and CDR2 SNEGSKA (reference sequence). The CDR3 sequence is CSAREALAGDTDTQYF. Here the CDR3 DNA reads TGCAGTGCTAGAGAAGCGCTAGCGGGAGACACAGATACGCAGTATTTT.

This clonotype has only a few counts. The V gene is TRBV29-1, the J gene TRBJ2-3, with a possible D match to TRBD1 (6 bases). The V and J ends lost 5 bases and 0 bases respectively, with 15 bases between them. Germline V gives CDR1 SQVTM, CDR2 ANQGSEA. The CDR3 is 15 amino acids. The CDR3 protein is CSVPGHSLSTDTQYF. CDR3 nucleotide sequence: TGCAGCGTTCCGGGACACAGTCTTAGCACAGATACGCAGTATTTT.

In its sample, this clonotype was seen a few times. The gene calls are TRBV7-9 and TRBJ2-2, with a weak D call TRBD1 (6 bases). V lost 6 bases to trimming and J lost 4 bases, with 15 bases between them. The CDR3 extends over 15 amino acids. CDR1 is SEHNR, CDR2 FQNEAQ, per germline (reference sequence). The CDR3 nucleotides read TGTGCCAGCAGGGCCAAGGGGGTCAGCACCGGGGAGCTGTTTTTT. It encodes CASRAKGVSTGELFF.

This rearrangement joins TRBV29-1 to TRBJ1-2; D gene ambiguous. Germline V CDR1 and CDR2: SQVTM, ANQGSEA. The V and J ends lost 4 bases and 2 bases respectively, with 11 bases between them. The CDR3 length is 13 residues. The CDR3 DNA reads as TGCAGCGTTGTGAGCCCGGTGAACTATGGCTACACCTTC. This codes for CSVVSPVNYGYTF.

In this sample, this clonotype turned up many times. The chain is built from TRBV20-1 and TRBJ1-2; D might be TRBD1 (5 bases). The CDR3 consists of 15 residues. CDR1 DFQATT and CDR2 SNEGSKA come from the germline V gene (reference sequence). V was shortened by 2 bases and J by 2 bases, with 15 bases between the two germline ends. The CDR3 sequence: CSARWDPKPNYGYTF. The DNA of the CDR3 is TGCAGTGCTAGATGGGACCCGAAGCCCAACTATGGCTACACCTTC.

A few counts support this clonotype. This chain links TRBV4-1 with TRBJ2-7; D not certain. Germline lookup yields CDR1 MGHRA and CDR2 YSYEKL. This CDR3 comprises 15 residues. Trimming took 0 bases from V and 0 from J, leaving 9 bases between them. The CDR3 nucleotides are TGCGCCAGCAGCCAAGAAAAGAGGAGCTCCTACGAGCAGTACTTC. It codes for CASSQEKRSSYEQYF.

This clonotype has just a few counts. This sequence joins TRBV5-1 and TRBJ2-5; the D gene is possibly TRBD1 (6 bases). Germline assignment: CDR1 SGHRS and CDR2 YFSETQ. V was shortened by 4 bases and J by 2 bases, with 12 bases between the two germline ends. CDR3 length: 14 amino acids. The CDR3 region is CASSNGQIQETQYF. The DNA of the CDR3 is TGCGCCAGCAGCAATGGACAGATTCAAGAGACCCAGTACTTC.

The sample holds a few counts of this clonotype. The chain links TRBV30 to TRBJ2-7; 8 bases fit TRBD2. This CDR3 has 17 residues. V trimming: 0 bases; J trimming: 5 bases; junction bases outside the gene matches: 15. CDR1 is GTSNPN, CDR2 SVGIG, per germline (reference sequence). CDR3 in DNA: TGTGCCTGGAGTGTAAAAGTCGGGACTAGTGGGAGGGACGAGCAGTACTTC. This codes for CAWSVKVGTSGRDEQYF.

This clonotype was recorded a few times. The chain combines TRBV7-3 with TRBJ2-2, with TRBD1 identical over 10 bases. V shed 5 bases and J 6 bases; nucleotides not matched to a gene: 6. The CDR3 has 15 residues. Germline V gene data show CDR1 as SGHTA and CDR2 as FQGTGA. CDR3 sequence: CASSPTGGLAGELFF. CDR3 nucleotides: TGTGCCAGCAGCCCGACAGGGGGCTTAGCCGGGGAGCTGTTTTTT.

This chain uses TRBV13 with TRBJ2-5; the D gene is possibly TRBD1 (6 bases). CDR1 and CDR2 (germline): PRHDT, FYEKMQ (reference sequence). Trimming took 5 bases from V and 3 from J, leaving 10 bases between them. The CDR3 is 13 residues long. The CDR3 DNA reads as TGTGCCAGCAGCAGAGACAGGAAAGAGACCCAGTACTTC. It encodes CASSRDRKETQYF.

This clonotype came up a few times. This sequence joins TRBV6-6 and TRBJ2-3; 7 bases match TRBD1. Germline V gene lookup returns CDR1 MNHNY and CDR2 SVGAGI (reference sequence). V lost 5 bases, J lost 5 bases, and 4 bases stayed unmatched. This CDR3 has 13 residues. This chain's CDR3 is CASSRTGGDTQYF. CDR3 nucleotide sequence: TGTGCCAGCAGTCGGACAGGAGGAGATACGCAGTATTTT.

This clonotype came up a few times. The J gene is TRBJ1-4, the V gene TRBV4-3; 11 bases align to TRBD1. V dropped 6 bases and J dropped 5; count of bases not matched to a gene: 14. The germline V gene has CDR1 LGHNA and CDR2 YSLEER. The CDR3 spans 18 residues. Here the CDR3 reads CASSVSPGQGERNEKLFF. DNA for the CDR3: TGCGCCAGCAGTGTTTCCCCGGGACAGGGGGAGAGAAATGAAAAACTGTTTTTT.

This clonotype has only a few counts. J is TRBJ2-5 and V is TRBV6-1; a weak D match, TRBD2 (5 bases). CDR1 is MNHNS, CDR2 SASEGT, per germline. The CDR3 is 13 residues long. Trimming left V 4 bases short and J 3 bases short, with 9 bases between. The CDR3 loop reads CASSGAEKETQYF. CDR3 DNA sequence: TGTGCCAGCAGTGGAGCGGAGAAAGAGACCCAGTACTTC.

This clonotype was seen a handful of times. The CDR3 loop reads CASTTGSDGYTF. The CDR3, as DNA: TGTGCCAGCACGACAGGGAGTGATGGCTACACCTTC. The chain has TRBV12-3 or TRBV12-4 and TRBJ1-2; 7 positions match TRBD1. V lost 7 bases, J lost 6 bases, and 5 bases stayed unmatched. The CDR3 extends over 12 amino acids.

Only a few counts were recorded for this clonotype. The chain uses TRBV30 and TRBJ2-7, with TRBD1 identical over 9 bases. Germline V gene sequence: CDR1 GTSNPN, CDR2 SVGIG (reference sequence). CDR3 size: 11 residues. V shed 8 bases, J shed 5 bases, and the junction held 4 bases outside the gene matches. CDR3 sequence (DNA): TGTGCCACGGGACAGGGTAACGAGCAGTACTTC. This translates into CATGQGNEQYF.